The present T cell receptor (beta chain) was sequenced within a study of OX40 agonist ivuxolimab in advanced cancers. General study results and limits: Expanded clones were, on average, more numerous in CD8+ T cells than in CD4+.

Profiled with immunoSEQ multiplex PCR; TCRdb holds only in-frame clones, not every one. Of tens of thousands of clones detected, 85% to 90% appear once; the ten largest clones hold 11%. From germline, CDR1 is MDHEN and CDR2 SYDVKM. This CDR3 has 13 residues. The ends were cut back, 5 bases at V and 6 bases at J, with 11 bases in the middle. In the case of this clone: No antigen is known for it.

V usage is TRBV28 and J usage is TRBJ2-1; weak D call: TRBD1 (6 bases). The origin of this receptor is an adult with an advanced solid tumor such as melanoma, head and neck, liver or kidney cancer. The starting material was CD4+ or CD8+ T cells sorted from blood, obtained in a trial of the OX40 agonist ivuxolimab. The CDR3 DNA sequence: TGTGCCAGCAGTATGGACAGTCCCAATGAGCAGTTCTTC. Its protein is CASSMDSPNEQFF.